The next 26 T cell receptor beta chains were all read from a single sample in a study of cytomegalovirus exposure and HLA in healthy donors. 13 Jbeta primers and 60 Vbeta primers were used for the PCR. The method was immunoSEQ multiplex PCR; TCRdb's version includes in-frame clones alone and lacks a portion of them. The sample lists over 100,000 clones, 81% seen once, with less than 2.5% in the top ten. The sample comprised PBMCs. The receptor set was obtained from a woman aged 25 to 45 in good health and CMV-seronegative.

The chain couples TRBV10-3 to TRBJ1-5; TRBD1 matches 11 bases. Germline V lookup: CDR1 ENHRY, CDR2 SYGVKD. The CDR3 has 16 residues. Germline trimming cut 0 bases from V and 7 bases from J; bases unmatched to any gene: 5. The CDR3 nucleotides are TGTGCCATCAGTGAGTCTCGGACAGGGGGCCGACAGCCCCAGCATTTT. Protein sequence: CAISESRTGGRQPQHF.

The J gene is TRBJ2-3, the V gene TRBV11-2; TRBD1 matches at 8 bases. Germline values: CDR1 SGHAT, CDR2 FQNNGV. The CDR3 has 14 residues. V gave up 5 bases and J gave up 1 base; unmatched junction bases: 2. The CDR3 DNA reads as TGTGCCAGCAGCCCGGACAGGGGCACAGATACGCAGTATTTT. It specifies CASSPDRGTDTQYF.

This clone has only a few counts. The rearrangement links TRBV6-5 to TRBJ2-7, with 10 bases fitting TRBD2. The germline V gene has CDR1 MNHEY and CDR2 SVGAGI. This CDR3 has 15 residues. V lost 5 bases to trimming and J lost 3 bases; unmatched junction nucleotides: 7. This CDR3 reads CASSPSGSNRYEQYF. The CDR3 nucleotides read TGTGCCAGCAGTCCTAGCGGGAGCAACCGCTACGAGCAGTACTTC.

This CDR3 reads CTSSQTGGSAGYTF. Written as DNA, the CDR3 is TGCACCAGCAGCCAGACAGGGGGGAGTGCGGGCTACACCTTC. V is TRBV1 and J is TRBJ1-2; the D call TRBD1 from the table was never checked on the DNA. TRBV1 is a pseudogene. The CDR3 contains 14 residues.

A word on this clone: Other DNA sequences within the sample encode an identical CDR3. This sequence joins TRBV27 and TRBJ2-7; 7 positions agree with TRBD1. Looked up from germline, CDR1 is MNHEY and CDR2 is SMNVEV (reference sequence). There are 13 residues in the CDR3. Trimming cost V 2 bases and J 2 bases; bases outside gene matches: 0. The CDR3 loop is CASSLGTAYEQYF. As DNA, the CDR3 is TGTGCCAGCAGTTTAGGGACAGCCTACGAGCAGTACTTC.

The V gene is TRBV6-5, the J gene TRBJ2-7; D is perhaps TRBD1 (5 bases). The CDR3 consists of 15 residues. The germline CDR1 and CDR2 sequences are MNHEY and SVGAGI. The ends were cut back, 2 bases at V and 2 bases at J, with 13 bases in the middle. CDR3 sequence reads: CASSYNPKGAYEQYF. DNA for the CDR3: TGTGCCAGCAGTTACAACCCAAAAGGGGCCTACGAGCAGTACTTC.

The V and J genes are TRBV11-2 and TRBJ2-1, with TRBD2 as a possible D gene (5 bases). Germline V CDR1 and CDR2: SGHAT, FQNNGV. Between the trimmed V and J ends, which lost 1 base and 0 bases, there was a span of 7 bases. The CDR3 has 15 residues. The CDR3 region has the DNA TGTGCCAGCAGCTTAGGCCTAGCCTCCTACAATGAGCAGTTCTTC. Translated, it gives CASSLGLASYNEQFF.

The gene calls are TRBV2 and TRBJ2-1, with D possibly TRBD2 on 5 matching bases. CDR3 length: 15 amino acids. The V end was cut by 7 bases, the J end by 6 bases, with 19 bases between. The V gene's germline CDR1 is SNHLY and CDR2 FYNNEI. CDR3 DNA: TGTGCCAGCACCGAGGGCCTCTTTTACACCAATGAGCAGTTCTTC. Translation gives CASTEGLFYTNEQFF.

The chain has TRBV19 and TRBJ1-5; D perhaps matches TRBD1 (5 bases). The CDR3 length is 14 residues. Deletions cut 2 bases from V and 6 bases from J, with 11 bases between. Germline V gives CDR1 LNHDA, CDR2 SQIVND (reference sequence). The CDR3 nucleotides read TGTGCCAGTAGTATATCATCGGGGGGTCAGCCCCAGCATTTT. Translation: CASSISSGGQPQHF.

CDR3 region: CAWSVPGGETQYF. Written as DNA, the CDR3 is TGTGCCTGGAGTGTACCCGGGGGTGAGACCCAGTACTTC. V and J are TRBV30 and TRBJ2-5, with a possible D match to TRBD2 (6 bases). This CDR3 is built from 13 residues. Trimming stripped 0 bases from V and 5 bases from J, with 10 bases between. Per the germline V gene, CDR1 is GTSNPN and CDR2 is SVGIG (reference sequence).

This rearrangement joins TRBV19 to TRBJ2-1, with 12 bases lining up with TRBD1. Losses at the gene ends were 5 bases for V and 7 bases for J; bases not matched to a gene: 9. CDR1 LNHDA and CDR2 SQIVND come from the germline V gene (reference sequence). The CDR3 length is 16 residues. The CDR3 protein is CASSQLRGQGANEQFF. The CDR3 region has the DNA TGTGCCAGTAGTCAACTCCGGGGACAGGGGGCGAATGAGCAGTTCTTC. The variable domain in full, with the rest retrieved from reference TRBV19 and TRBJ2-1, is DGGITQSPKYLFRKEGQNVTLSCEQNLNHDAMYWYRQDPGQGLRLIYYSQIVNDFQKGDIAEGYSVSREKKESFPLTVTSAQKNPTAFYLCASSQLRGQGANEQFFGPGTRLTVL.

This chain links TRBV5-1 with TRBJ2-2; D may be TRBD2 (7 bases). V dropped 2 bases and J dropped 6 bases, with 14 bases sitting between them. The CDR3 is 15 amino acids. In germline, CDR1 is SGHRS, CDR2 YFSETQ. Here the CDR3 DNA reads TGCGCCAGCAGCTTAGAGGGGGGGACCGCCGGGGAGCTGTTTTTT. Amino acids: CASSLEGGTAGELFF. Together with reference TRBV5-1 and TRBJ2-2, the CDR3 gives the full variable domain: KAGVTQTPRYLIKTRGQQVTLSCSPISGHRSVSWYQQTPGQGLQFLFEYFSETQRNKGNFPGRFSGRQFSNSRSEMNVSTLELGDSALYLCASSLEGGTAGELFFGEGSRLTVL.

This chain's CDR3 is CAWSVGTVGGYTF. The CDR3 DNA sequence: TGTGCCTGGAGTGTAGGGACAGTTGGTGGCTACACCTTC. This chain joins TRBV30 and TRBJ1-2; 7 bases map to TRBD1. V lost 0 bases and J lost 7; bases outside the gene matches: 5. Germline V gene sequence: CDR1 GTSNPN, CDR2 SVGIG (reference sequence). This CDR3 contains 13 residues.

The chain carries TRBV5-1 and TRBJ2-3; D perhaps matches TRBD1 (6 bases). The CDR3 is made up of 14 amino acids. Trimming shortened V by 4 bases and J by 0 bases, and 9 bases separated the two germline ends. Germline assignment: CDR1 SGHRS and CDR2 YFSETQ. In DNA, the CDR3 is TGCGCCAGCAGCCCAGGGGCTAGCACAGATACGCAGTATTTT. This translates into CASSPGASTDTQYF.

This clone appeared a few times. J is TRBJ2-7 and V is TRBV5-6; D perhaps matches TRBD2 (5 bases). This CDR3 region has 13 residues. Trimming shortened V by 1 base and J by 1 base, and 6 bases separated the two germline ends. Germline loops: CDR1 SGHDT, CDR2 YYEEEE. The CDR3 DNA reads TGTGCCAGCAGCTTGCGGGGATCCTACGAGCAGTACTTC. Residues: CASSLRGSYEQYF.

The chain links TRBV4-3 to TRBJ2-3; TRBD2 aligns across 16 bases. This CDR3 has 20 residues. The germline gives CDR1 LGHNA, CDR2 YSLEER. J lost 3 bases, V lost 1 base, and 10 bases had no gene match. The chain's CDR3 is CASSQVGTSGRVFGTDTQYF. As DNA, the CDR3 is TGCGCCAGCAGCCAAGTCGGGACTAGCGGGAGGGTCTTCGGGACAGATACGCAGTATTTT.

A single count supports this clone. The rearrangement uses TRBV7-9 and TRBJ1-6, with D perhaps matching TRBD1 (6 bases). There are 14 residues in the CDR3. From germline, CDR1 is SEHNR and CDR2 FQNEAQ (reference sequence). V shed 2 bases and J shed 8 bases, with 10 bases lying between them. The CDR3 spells CASSLSDSHSPLHF. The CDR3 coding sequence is TGTGCCAGCAGCTTATCGGACAGCCATTCACCCCTCCACTTT.

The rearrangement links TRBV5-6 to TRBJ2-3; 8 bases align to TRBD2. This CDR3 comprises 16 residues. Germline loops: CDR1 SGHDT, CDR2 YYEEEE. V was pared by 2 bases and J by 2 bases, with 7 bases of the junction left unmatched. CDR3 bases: TGTGCCAGCAGCTTTCTGACTAGCGCGTACACAGATACGCAGTATTTT. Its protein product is CASSFLTSAYTDTQYF.

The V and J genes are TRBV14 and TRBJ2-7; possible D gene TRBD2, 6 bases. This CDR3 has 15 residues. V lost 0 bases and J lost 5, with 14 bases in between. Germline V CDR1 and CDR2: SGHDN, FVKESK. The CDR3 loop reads CASSQDIAGSHEQYF. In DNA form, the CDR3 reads TGTGCCAGCAGCCAAGATATCGCGGGGTCCCACGAGCAGTACTTC.

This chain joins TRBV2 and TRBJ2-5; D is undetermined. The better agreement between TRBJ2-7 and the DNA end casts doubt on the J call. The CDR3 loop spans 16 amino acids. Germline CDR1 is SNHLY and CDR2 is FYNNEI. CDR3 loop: CASILEVSTRTNEQYF. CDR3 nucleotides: TGTGCCAGCATCCTCGAAGTATCTACCCGAACTAACGAGCAGTACTTC.

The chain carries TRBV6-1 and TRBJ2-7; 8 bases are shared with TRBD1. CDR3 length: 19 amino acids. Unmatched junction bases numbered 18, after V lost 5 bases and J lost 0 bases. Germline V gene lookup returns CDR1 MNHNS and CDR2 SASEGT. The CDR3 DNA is TGTGCCAGCAGTAAAGTAGGGACAGGCGCCCTTGGCCGCTCCTACGAGCAGTACTTC. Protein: CASSKVGTGALGRSYEQYF.

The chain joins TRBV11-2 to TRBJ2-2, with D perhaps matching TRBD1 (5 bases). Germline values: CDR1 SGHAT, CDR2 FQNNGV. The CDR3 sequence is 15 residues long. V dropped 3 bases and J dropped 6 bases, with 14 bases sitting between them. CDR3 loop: CASSFFPTVSGELFF. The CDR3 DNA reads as TGTGCCAGCAGCTTCTTTCCGACAGTATCCGGGGAGCTGTTTTTT. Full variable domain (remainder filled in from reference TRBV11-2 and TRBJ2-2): EAGVAQSPRYKIIEKRQSVAFWCNPISGHATLYWYQQILGQGPKLLIQFQNNGVVDDSQLPKDRFSAERLKGVDSTLKIQPAKLEDSAVYLCASSFFPTVSGELFFGEGSRLTVL.

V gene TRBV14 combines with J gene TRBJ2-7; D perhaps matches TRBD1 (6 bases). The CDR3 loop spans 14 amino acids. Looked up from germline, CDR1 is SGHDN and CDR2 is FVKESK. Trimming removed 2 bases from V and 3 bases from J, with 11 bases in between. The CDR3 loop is CASSQRTVLYEQYF. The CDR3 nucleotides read TGTGCCAGCAGCCAAAGGACAGTTCTCTACGAGCAGTACTTC.

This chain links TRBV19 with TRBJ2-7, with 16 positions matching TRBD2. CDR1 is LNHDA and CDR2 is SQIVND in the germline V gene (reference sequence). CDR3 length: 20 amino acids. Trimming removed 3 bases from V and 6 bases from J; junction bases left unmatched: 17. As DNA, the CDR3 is TGTGCCAGTAGTATTTTATTGTCGGGACTAGCGGGAGGGCCGTTGGTCGAGCAGTACTTC. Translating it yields CASSILLSGLAGGPLVEQYF.

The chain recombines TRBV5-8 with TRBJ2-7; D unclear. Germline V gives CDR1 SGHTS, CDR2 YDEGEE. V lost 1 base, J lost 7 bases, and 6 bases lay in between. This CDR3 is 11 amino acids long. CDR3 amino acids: CASSLSREQYF. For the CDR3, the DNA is TGTGCCAGCAGCTTGAGTCGGGAGCAGTACTTC.

The CDR3 loop reads CASSLVGLEGEAQYF. The CDR3 DNA sequence: TGCGCCAGCAGCTTGGTCGGACTAGAAGGTGAGGCCCAGTACTTC. The V and J genes are TRBV5-1 and TRBJ2-5; 7 bases agree with TRBD2. The CDR3 runs 15 residues. V was clipped by 0 bases and J by 9 bases; unmatched bases: 11. Germline values: CDR1 SGHRS, CDR2 YFSETQ. Full variable domain (missing parts from reference TRBV5-1 and TRBJ2-5): KAGVTQTPRYLIKTRGQQVTLSCSPISGHRSVSWYQQTPGQGLQFLFEYFSETQRNKGNFPGRFSGRQFSNSRSEMNVSTLELGDSALYLCASSLVGLEGEAQYFGPGTRLLVL.